This TCR beta chain was retrieved from a study of OX40 agonist ivuxolimab in advanced cancers. The wider study: Age averaged 60 years (range roughly 23 to 90), and more than 80% were male.

Turning to this clone: Antigen specificity is unknown.

Germline lookup yields CDR1 SGHKS and CDR2 YYEKEE (reference sequence). There are 15 residues in the CDR3. With 0 bases removed from V and 2 bases from J, the gap between germline ends came to 6 bases. The data were produced by immunoSEQ multiplex PCR, yet TCRdb's version contains in-frame clones alone and is incomplete. The sample lists tens of thousands of clones; approximately 90% were seen once. Study-wide results and caveats: Specificity for antigen went undetermined in the expanded peripheral T cells.

The chain recombines TRBV5-5 with TRBJ2-6; D perhaps matches TRBD2 (5 bases). The clonotype was recovered from an adult with an advanced solid tumor such as melanoma, head and neck, liver or kidney cancer. The source was CD4+ or CD8+ T cells sorted from blood, collected in a trial of the OX40 agonist ivuxolimab. CDR3 bases: TGTGCCAGCAGCTTGGACGGGACTGGGGCCAACGTCCTGACTTTC. Its protein product is CASSLDGTGANVLTF. Filled out from reference TRBV5-5 and TRBJ2-6, the complete variable domain reads DAGVTQSPTHLIKTRGQQVTLRCSPISGHKSVSWYQQVLGQGPQFIFQYYEKEERGRGNFPDRFSARQFPNYSSELNVNALLLGDSALYLCASSLDGTGANVLTFGAGSRLTVL.